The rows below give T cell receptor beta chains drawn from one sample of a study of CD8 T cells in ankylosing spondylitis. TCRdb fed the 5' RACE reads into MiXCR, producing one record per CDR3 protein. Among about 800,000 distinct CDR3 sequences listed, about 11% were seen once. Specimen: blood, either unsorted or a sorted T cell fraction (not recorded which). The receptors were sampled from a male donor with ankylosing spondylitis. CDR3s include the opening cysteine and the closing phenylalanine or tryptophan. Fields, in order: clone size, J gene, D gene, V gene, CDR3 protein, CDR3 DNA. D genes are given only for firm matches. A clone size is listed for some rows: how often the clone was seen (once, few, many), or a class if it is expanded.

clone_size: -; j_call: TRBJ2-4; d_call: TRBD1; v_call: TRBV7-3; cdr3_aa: CASSSSTGMAKNIQYF; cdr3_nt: TGTGCCAGCAGCTCTTCGACAGGGATGGCCAAAAACATTCAGTACTTC
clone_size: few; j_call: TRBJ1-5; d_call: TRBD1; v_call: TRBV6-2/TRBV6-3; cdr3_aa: CASSRDRFGGSQPQHF; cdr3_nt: TGTGCCAGCAGCCGGGACAGGTTCGGGGGCAGCCAGCCCCAGCATTTT
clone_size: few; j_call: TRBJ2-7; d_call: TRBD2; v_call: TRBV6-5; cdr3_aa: CATRGVTYEQYF; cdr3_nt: TGTGCCACACGGGGGGTTACCTACGAGCAGTACTTC
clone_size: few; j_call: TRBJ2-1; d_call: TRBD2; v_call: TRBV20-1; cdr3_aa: CSAREAGGEKINEQFF; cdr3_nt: TGCAGTGCTAGAGAGGCGGGGGGCGAAAAAATCAATGAGCAGTTCTTC
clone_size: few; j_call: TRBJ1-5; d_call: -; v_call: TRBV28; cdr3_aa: CASSFASRGNQPQHF; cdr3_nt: TGTGCCAGCAGTTTCGCGAGCCGTGGCAATCAGCCCCAGCATTTT
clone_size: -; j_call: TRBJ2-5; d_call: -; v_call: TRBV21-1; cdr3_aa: CASSIGTGSPLGETQYF; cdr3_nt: TGTGCCAGCAGCATCGGGACAGGGAGCCCTCTCGGGGAGACCCAGTACTTC
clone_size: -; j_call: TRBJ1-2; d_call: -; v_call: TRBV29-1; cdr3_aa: CSVGQNYGYTF; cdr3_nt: TGCAGCGTTGGACAGAACTATGGCTACACCTTC
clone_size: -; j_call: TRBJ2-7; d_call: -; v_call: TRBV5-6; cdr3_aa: CASRGGVSSYEQYF; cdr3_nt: TGTGCCAGCAGGGGGGGCGTGAGCTCCTACGAGCAGTACTTC
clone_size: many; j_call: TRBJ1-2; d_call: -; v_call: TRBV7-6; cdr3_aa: CASSPDGSFAGYTF; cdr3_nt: TGTGCCAGCAGCCCGGACGGATCGTTTGCTGGCTACACCTTC
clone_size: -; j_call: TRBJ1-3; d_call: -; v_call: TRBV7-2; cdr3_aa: CASSLTPDSGNTIYF; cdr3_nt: TGTGCCAGCAGCTTAACGCCAGACTCTGGAAACACCATATATTTT
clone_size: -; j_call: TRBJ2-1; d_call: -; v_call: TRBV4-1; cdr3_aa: CASSQVGGQQNGQFF; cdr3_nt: TGCGCCAGCAGCCAAGTTGGGGGGCAGCAAAATGGGCAGTTCTTC
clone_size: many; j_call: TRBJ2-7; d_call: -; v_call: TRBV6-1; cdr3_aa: CASKNRDGSYEQYF; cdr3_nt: TGTGCCAGTAAGAACCGGGACGGCTCCTACGAGCAGTACTTC
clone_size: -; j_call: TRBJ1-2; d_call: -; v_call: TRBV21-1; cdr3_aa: CASNWCPYGYTF; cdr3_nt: TGTGCCAGCAATTGGTGTCCCTATGGCTACACCTTC
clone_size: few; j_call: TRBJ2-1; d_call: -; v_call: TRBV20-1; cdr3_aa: CSARVPRAQNPNEQFF; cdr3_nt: TGCAGTGCTAGAGTTCCCAGGGCACAGAACCCCAATGAGCAGTTCTTC
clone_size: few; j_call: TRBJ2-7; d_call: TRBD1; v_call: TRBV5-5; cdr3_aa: CASSPIGTDSSYEQYF; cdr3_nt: TGTGCCAGCAGCCCAATCGGGACAGACTCTTCCTACGAGCAGTACTTC
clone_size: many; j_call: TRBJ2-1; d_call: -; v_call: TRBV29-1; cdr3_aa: CSVVGESYNEQFF; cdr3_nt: TGCAGCGTCGTGGGGGAGTCCTACAATGAGCAGTTCTTC
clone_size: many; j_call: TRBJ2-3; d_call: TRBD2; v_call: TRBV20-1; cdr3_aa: CSASRSGISTDTQYF; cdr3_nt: TGCAGTGCTAGTCGTAGCGGGATAAGCACAGATACGCAGTATTTT
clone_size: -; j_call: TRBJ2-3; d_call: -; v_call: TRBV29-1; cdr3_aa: CSVELPQGDTQYF; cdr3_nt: TGCAGCGTTGAACTACCCCAGGGGGATACGCAGTATTTT
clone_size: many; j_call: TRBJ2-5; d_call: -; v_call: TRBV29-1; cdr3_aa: CSAKPGLLETQYF; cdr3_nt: TGCAGCGCCAAGCCGGGACTTTTAGAGACCCAGTACTTC
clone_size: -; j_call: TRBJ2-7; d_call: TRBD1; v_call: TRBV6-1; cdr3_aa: CASGNRGWSYEQYF; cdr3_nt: TGTGCCAGCGGCAACAGGGGTTGGTCCTACGAGCAGTACTTC
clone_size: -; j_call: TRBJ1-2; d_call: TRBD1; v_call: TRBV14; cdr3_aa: CASTAVQGVFGYTF; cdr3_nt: TGTGCCAGCACCGCGGTGCAGGGGGTGTTTGGCTACACCTTC
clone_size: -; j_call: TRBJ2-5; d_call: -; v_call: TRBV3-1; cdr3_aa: CASSHLSDVAQYF; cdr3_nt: TGTGCCAGCAGCCACCTTAGCGACGTAGCCCAGTACTTC
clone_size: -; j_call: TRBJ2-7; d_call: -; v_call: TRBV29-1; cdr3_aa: CSVASPLGTYEQYF; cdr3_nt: TGCAGCGTGGCCTCCCCGTTAGGAACCTACGAGCAGTACTTC
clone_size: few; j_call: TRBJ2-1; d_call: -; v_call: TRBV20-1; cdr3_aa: CSTPSHGLASYNEQFF; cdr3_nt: TGCAGTACACCCTCCCACGGCCTTGCCTCCTACAATGAGCAGTTCTTC
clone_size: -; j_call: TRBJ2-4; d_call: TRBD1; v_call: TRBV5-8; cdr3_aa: CASSEGQDFIAKNIQYF; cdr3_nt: TGTGCCAGCAGCGAAGGACAGGACTTTATAGCCAAAAACATTCAGTACTTC
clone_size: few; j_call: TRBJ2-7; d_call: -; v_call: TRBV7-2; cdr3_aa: CASSPDREVTYEQYF; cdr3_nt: TGTGCCAGCAGTCCCGACAGGGAGGTAACCTACGAGCAGTACTTC
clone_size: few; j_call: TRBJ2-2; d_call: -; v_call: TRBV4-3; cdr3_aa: CASSQELEGRAKSGELFF; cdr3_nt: TGCGCCAGCAGCCAAGAACTTGAGGGACGGGCGAAGTCCGGGGAGCTGTTTTTT
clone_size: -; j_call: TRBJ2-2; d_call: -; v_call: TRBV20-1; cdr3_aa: CSAGGGRNTGELFF; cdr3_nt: TGCAGTGCTGGGGGGGGCAGGAACACCGGGGAGCTGTTTTTT
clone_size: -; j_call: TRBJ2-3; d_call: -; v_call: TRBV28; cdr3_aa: CASMSHSGLDTQYF; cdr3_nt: TGTGCCAGCATGTCTCATTCAGGGCTAGATACGCAGTATTTT
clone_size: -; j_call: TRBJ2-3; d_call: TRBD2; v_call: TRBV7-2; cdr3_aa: CASSGLANMVQYF; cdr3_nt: TGTGCCAGCAGCGGACTAGCGAACATGGTGCAGTATTTT
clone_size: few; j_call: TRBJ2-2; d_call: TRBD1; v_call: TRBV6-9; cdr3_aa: CASSDRDRGYTGELFF; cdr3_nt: TGTGCCAGCAGCGACCGGGACAGGGGGTACACCGGGGAGCTGTTTTTT
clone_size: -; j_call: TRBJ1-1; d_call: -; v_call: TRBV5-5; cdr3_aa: CASSPGPGRWTEAFF; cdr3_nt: TGTGCCAGCAGCCCGGGCCCGGGTCGGTGGACTGAAGCTTTCTTT
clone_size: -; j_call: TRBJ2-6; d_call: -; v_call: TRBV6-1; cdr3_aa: CASRVYSGANVLTF; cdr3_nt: TGTGCCAGCAGGGTATACTCTGGGGCCAACGTCCTGACTTTC
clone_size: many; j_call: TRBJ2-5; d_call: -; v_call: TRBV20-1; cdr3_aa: CSARDPSGVGETQYF; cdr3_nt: TGCAGTGCTAGAGATCCATCCGGGGTAGGAGAGACCCAGTACTTC
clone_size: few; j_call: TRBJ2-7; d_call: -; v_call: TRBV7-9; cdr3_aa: CASSFPTGYEQYF; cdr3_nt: TGTGCCAGCAGCTTCCCGACAGGCTACGAGCAGTACTTC
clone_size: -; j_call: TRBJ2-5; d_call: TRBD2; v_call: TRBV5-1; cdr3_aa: CASSWGTSVQETQYF; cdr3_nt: TGCGCCAGCAGCTGGGGGACTAGCGTTCAAGAGACCCAGTACTTC
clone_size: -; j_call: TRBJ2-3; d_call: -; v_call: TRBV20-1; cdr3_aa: CSASRGYTDTQYF; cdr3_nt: TGCAGTGCTAGCCGGGGGTACACAGATACGCAGTATTTT
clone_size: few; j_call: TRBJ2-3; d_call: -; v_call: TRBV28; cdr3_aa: CASTTGEDTQYF; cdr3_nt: TGTGCCAGCACCACGGGGGAAGATACGCAGTATTTT
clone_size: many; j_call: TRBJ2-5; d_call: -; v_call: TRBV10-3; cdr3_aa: CAISESMSLWGRSGQETQYF; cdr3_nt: TGTGCCATCAGTGAGTCGATGTCGCTCTGGGGGCGAAGTGGCCAAGAGACCCAGTACTTC
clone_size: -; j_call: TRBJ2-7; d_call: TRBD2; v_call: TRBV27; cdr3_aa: CASSLSLAGGPWEQYF; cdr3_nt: TGTGCCAGCAGTTTGTCCCTAGCGGGAGGGCCTTGGGAGCAGTACTTC
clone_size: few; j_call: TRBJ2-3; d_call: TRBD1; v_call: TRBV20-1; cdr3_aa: CSATTGGITDTQYF; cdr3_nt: TGCAGTGCTACTACAGGGGGGATCACAGATACGCAGTATTTT
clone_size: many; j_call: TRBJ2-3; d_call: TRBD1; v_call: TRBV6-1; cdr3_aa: CASNLQGVIRDTQYF; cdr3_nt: TGTGCCAGCAATCTACAGGGGGTGATTAGAGATACGCAGTATTTT
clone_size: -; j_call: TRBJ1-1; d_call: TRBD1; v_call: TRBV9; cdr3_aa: CASSDTGTEDRDTEAFF; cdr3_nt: TGTGCCAGCAGCGACACCGGGACAGAGGATAGAGACACTGAAGCTTTCTTT
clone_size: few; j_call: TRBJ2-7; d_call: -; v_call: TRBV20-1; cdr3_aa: CSAILAPRKREQYF; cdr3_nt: TGCAGTGCTATATTGGCACCGAGGAAGAGGGAGCAGTACTTC
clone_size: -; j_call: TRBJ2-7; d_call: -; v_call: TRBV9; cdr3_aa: CASSEGTSSYEQYF; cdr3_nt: TGTGCCAGCAGCGAGGGGACTTCTTCCTACGAGCAGTACTTC
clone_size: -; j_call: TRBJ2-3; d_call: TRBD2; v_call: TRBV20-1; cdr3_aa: CSAARTRTDTQYF; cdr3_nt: TGCAGTGCCGCCCGGACTAGGACAGATACGCAGTATTTT
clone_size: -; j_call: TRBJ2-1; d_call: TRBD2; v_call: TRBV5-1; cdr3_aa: CASTRRGEGDEQFF; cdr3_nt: TGCGCCAGCACCCGGCGGGGGGAGGGGGATGAGCAGTTCTTC
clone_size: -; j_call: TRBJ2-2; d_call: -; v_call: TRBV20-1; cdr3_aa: CSARPSANTGELFF; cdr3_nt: TGCAGTGCTAGGCCTAGCGCGAACACCGGGGAGCTGTTTTTT
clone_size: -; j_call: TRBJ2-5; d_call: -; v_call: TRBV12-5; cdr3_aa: CASGLSGAETQYF; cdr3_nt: TGTGCTAGTGGTTTGTCAGGGGCGGAGACCCAGTACTTC
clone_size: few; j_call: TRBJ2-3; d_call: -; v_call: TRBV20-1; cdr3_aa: CSAHVAASTDTQYF; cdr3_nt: TGCAGTGCCCACGTAGCGGCCAGCACAGATACGCAGTATTTT
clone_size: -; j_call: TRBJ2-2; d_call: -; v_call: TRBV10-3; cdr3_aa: CAISESPGGSTGELFF; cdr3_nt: TGTGCCATCAGTGAGTCGCCCGGGGGTAGCACCGGGGAGCTGTTTTTT
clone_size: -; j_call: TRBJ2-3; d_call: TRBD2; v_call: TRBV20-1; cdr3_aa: CSARLPSGRSTDTQYF; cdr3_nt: TGCAGTGCGCGGCTTCCTAGCGGCCGTAGCACAGATACGCAGTATTTT
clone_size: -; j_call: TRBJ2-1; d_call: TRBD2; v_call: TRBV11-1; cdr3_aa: CASSLGIGGSGRATNEQFF; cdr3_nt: TGTGCCAGCAGCTTAGGGATTGGGGGAAGCGGGAGGGCGACAAATGAGCAGTTCTTC